A selection of T cell receptor beta chains follows, all from one sample in a study of shared clonotypes between healthy human individuals. The method was immunoSEQ multiplex PCR; TCRdb's version includes in-frame clones alone and lacks a portion of them. Of roughly 500,000 clones listed, 76% were seen once; the top ten hold 10% to 15%. The sequencing input was PBMCs. Every receptor here comes from a woman aged 40 to 50 in good health. Some clones in this sample may be carry-over from other donors' samples. Both conserved end residues are trimmed from each CDR3. The size entry is marked missing in some rows and otherwise reads once, few, many or a size class.

clone size: -
V gene: TRBV7-9
CDR3 protein: ASSWTGGENYGYT

clone size: few
V gene: TRBV15
CDR3 protein: ATSRQGGEQY

clone size: once
V gene: TRBV5-1
CDR3 protein: ASSFLSGGRRETQY

clone size: -
V gene: TRBV7-2
CDR3 protein: ASSLVSGVSTDTQY

clone size: -
V gene: TRBV29-1
CDR3 protein: SVEDGDTQY

clone size: -
V gene: TRBV5-1
CDR3 protein: ASSLGTGGTETQY

clone size: once
V gene: TRBV7-6
CDR3 protein: ASSSRTGYEQY

clone size: -
V gene: TRBV10-2
CDR3 protein: ASSGDRGSGYT

clone size: -
V gene: TRBV28
CDR3 protein: ASSTQQGNNQETQY

clone size: many
V gene: TRBV29-1
CDR3 protein: SVAPFSRQGNTEAF

clone size: -
V gene: TRBV27
CDR3 protein: ATSRGGTSGTFEQF

clone size: -
V gene: TRBV5-1
CDR3 protein: ASSLAQGGAGELF

clone size: -
V gene: TRBV5-1
CDR3 protein: ASSLASEQETQY

clone size: -
V gene: TRBV29-1
CDR3 protein: SVEFYEQF

clone size: -
V gene: TRBV9
CDR3 protein: ASSVGGSGYNEQF

clone size: few
V gene: TRBV28
CDR3 protein: ASTPGQSFYGYT

clone size: -
V gene: TRBV19
CDR3 protein: ASSPQKSNSYGYT

clone size: -
V gene: TRBV19
CDR3 protein: ASSRQGASEQY

clone size: -
V gene: TRBV5-8
CDR3 protein: ASSRTGTGYEQY

clone size: -
V gene: TRBV9
CDR3 protein: ASSVGVYSTDTQY

clone size: -
V gene: TRBV7-2
CDR3 protein: ASSLEQGSYEQY

clone size: few
V gene: TRBV4-1
CDR3 protein: ASSQQGQGYNEQF

clone size: once
V gene: TRBV6-1
CDR3 protein: ASIRGGDYNEQF

clone size: -
V gene: TRBV5-1
CDR3 protein: ASSARQYSTDTQY

clone size: -
V gene: TRBV4-3
CDR3 protein: AGSRGLAGRVETQY

clone size: -
V gene: TRBV7-2
CDR3 protein: ASSLVSGRAHEQY

clone size: -
V gene: TRBV7-9
CDR3 protein: ASSQMGLAADTQY